Below are 31 T cell receptor beta chains sequenced from a single sample in a study of blood T cell repertoires in COVID-19. Assay: immunoSEQ multiplex PCR; the TCRdb copy retains only in-frame clones and omits some. The table records roughly 160,000 clones, roughly 88% of them present only once. Sequenced material: peripheral blood. The source of these receptors is a man aged 18 to 29 with acute or convalescent COVID-19.

V gene TRBV18 combines with J gene TRBJ1-1, with a weak D call TRBD1 (6 bases). CDR1 and CDR2 from the germline V gene are KGHSH and LQKENI. The CDR3 totals 13 residues. Trimming removed 6 bases from V and 1 base from J, with 9 bases in between. CDR3 sequence: CASSRTENTEAFF. The CDR3 DNA reads TGTGCCAGCTCCAGGACAGAGAACACTGAAGCTTTCTTT. Using reference TRBV18 and TRBJ1-1 for the parts outside the CDR3, the full variable domain is NAGVMQNPRHLVRRRGQEARLRCSPMKGHSHVYWYRQLPEEGLKFMVYLQKENIIDESGMPKERFSAEFPKEGPSILRIQQVVRGDSAAYFCASSRTENTEAFFGQGTRLTVV.

V is TRBV7-9 and J is TRBJ2-5; D ambiguous. With 6 bases removed from V and 5 bases from J, the gap between germline ends came to 13 bases. The germline V gene has CDR1 SEHNR and CDR2 FQNEAQ (reference sequence). CDR3 length: 13 amino acids. The CDR3 DNA is TGTGCCAGCAGTACACCAAGACTGGAGACCCAGTACTTC. This translates into CASSTPRLETQYF.

The CDR3 sequence is CASSYQGAIYGYTF. Here the CDR3 DNA reads TGTGCCAGCAGTTATCAGGGGGCGATCTATGGCTACACCTTC. V is TRBV28 and J is TRBJ1-2, with 8 bases aligning to TRBD1. V lost 4 bases to trimming and J lost 4 bases; unmatched junction nucleotides: 5. Per the germline V gene, CDR1 is MDHEN and CDR2 is SYDVKM. The CDR3 is made up of 14 amino acids.

Only a few counts were recorded for this clone. The chain employs TRBV6-2 or TRBV6-3 and TRBJ1-3; a weak D match, TRBD1 (5 bases). CDR1 and CDR2 (germline): MNHEY, SVGEGT. This CDR3 contains 15 residues. Between the trimmed V and J ends, which lost 6 bases and 0 bases, there was a span of 12 bases. CDR3 sequence reads: CASSLRGTSGNTIYF. In DNA form, the CDR3 reads TGTGCCAGCAGCCTGCGGGGGACCTCTGGAAACACCATATATTTT.

The chain uses TRBV9 and TRBJ1-1; perhaps TRBD1 as D (6 bases). Looked up from germline, CDR1 is SGDLS and CDR2 is YYNGEE. V dropped 4 bases and J dropped 7 bases, with 20 bases sitting between them. The CDR3 is 15 residues long. CDR3 loop: CASSRLLVGGDEAFF. The CDR3 region has the DNA TGTGCCAGCAGCCGTCTCCTCGTAGGGGGGGATGAAGCTTTCTTT.

The chain couples TRBV7-8 to TRBJ1-3, with a possible D match to TRBD1 (6 bases). Germline V gives CDR1 SGHVS, CDR2 FQNEAQ. This CDR3 is 17 amino acids long. V lost 2 bases and J lost 0, with 14 bases in between. Here the CDR3 DNA reads TGTGCCAGCAGCTTATCAAGCGCGACAGGCTCTGGAAACACCATATATTTT. Encoded protein: CASSLSSATGSGNTIYF.

The rearrangement joins TRBV12-5 to TRBJ2-5; D uncertain. V was pared by 7 bases and J by 1 base, with 25 bases between. CDR3 length: 18 residues. The germline CDR1 and CDR2 sequences are LGHNT and FRNRAP. The CDR3 loop reads CASVPPFAPTIIQETQYF. DNA for the CDR3: TGTGCTAGTGTCCCCCCCTTCGCCCCGACAATAATCCAAGAGACCCAGTACTTC.

This chain connects TRBV5-1 to TRBJ2-7, with a weak D call TRBD2 (5 bases). V shed 1 base and J shed 2 bases, with 22 bases lying between them. Germline V lookup: CDR1 SGHRS, CDR2 YFSETQ. The CDR3 has 18 amino acids. CDR3 bases: TGCGCCAGCAGCTTGCAGTTCTACGGCGGGCGAATTACCTACGAGCAGTACTTC. As protein: CASSLQFYGGRITYEQYF.

The chain is built from TRBV12-5 and TRBJ1-5; no clear D gene. The ends were cut back, 1 base at V and 3 bases at J, with 4 bases in the middle. Germline loops: CDR1 LGHNT, CDR2 FRNRAP. This CDR3 has 13 residues. CDR3 bases: TGTGCTAGTGGTTTGGAACACAATCAGCCCCAGCATTTT. Its protein product is CASGLEHNQPQHF.

The gene calls are TRBV6-4 and TRBJ1-6; TRBD1 matches at 7 bases. The germline V gene encodes CDR1 MRHNA and CDR2 SNTAGT. The CDR3 is 16 amino acids. Trimming cost V 0 bases and J 7 bases; bases outside gene matches: 6. The CDR3 protein is CASSDSATGTNSPLHF. The CDR3 DNA is TGTGCCAGCAGTGACTCGGCGACAGGGACGAATTCACCCCTCCACTTT.

The rearrangement joins TRBV4-1 to TRBJ1-6; tentative D call: TRBD1 (6 bases). Trimming stripped 1 base from V and 8 bases from J, with 9 bases between. The CDR3 runs to 14 residues. Germline loops: CDR1 MGHRA, CDR2 YSYEKL. The CDR3 DNA sequence: TGCGCCAGCAGCCAAGGAGGGGGTGATTCACCCCTCCACTTT. This codes for CASSQGGGDSPLHF.

The CDR3 DNA is TGTGCCAGCAGTTACAGAGCTCCCCCAGGGGAAAAACTGTTTTTT. Translated: CASSYRAPPGEKLFF. The chain links TRBV6-5 to TRBJ1-4; D may be TRBD1 (5 bases). The length of the CDR3 is 15 residues. From germline, CDR1 is MNHEY and CDR2 SVGAGI. The germline V and J ends were trimmed by 2 bases and 8 bases, with 15 bases remaining between them.

The chain couples TRBV4-1 to TRBJ1-1; D is perhaps TRBD1 (5 bases). The CDR3 runs 14 residues. V lost 4 bases and J lost 0, with 9 bases in between. CDR1 is MGHRA and CDR2 is YSYEKL in the germline V gene. CDR3 protein: CASSRGQLNTEAFF. The CDR3 DNA sequence: TGCGCCAGCAGCCGGGGCCAGTTGAACACTGAAGCTTTCTTT.

This clone was detected a few times. This chain links TRBV4-2 with TRBJ2-5, with 13 bases aligning to TRBD2. Germline CDR1 is LGHNA and CDR2 is YNFKEQ. Losses at the gene ends were 2 bases for V and 4 bases for J; bases not matched to a gene: 7. This CDR3 is 17 amino acids long. The CDR3 region has the DNA TGTGCCAGCAGCCAAACACTAGCGGGGGGGCCTGGAGAGACCCAGTACTTC. Residues: CASSQTLAGGPGETQYF.

The chain employs TRBV7-9 and TRBJ2-7; 7 bases map to TRBD1. Germline assignment: CDR1 SEHNR and CDR2 FQNEAQ (reference sequence). The length of the CDR3 is 15 residues. Trimming cost V 5 bases and J 2 bases; bases outside gene matches: 9. CDR3 amino acids: CASSLETGTAYEQYF. The CDR3 nucleotides read TGTGCCAGCAGCCTGGAAACCGGGACAGCCTACGAGCAGTACTTC.

The J gene is TRBJ1-6, the V gene TRBV5-1; maybe TRBD1 (5 bases). Germline values: CDR1 SGHRS, CDR2 YFSETQ. The CDR3 consists of 17 residues. Between the trimmed V and J ends, which lost 0 bases and 9 bases, there was a span of 19 bases. CDR3: CASSLVVGPMTSSPLHF. DNA of the CDR3: TGCGCCAGCAGCTTGGTTGTGGGGCCCATGACGAGTTCACCCCTCCACTTT. Variable domain in full (rest from reference TRBV5-1 and TRBJ1-6): KAGVTQTPRYLIKTRGQQVTLSCSPISGHRSVSWYQQTPGQGLQFLFEYFSETQRNKGNFPGRFSGRQFSNSRSEMNVSTLELGDSALYLCASSLVVGPMTSSPLHFGNGTRLTVT.

This clone was counted a single time. The V and J genes are TRBV27 and TRBJ1-1; D uncertain. The germline V gene encodes CDR1 MNHEY and CDR2 SMNVEV (reference sequence). The V end lost 6 bases, the J end lost 4 bases, and 6 bases lay between the germline ends. This CDR3 has 11 amino acids. The CDR3 loop reads CASRSGTEAFF. CDR3 sequence (DNA): TGTGCCAGCAGGTCAGGCACTGAAGCTTTCTTT.

The V call is TRBV5-4, the J call TRBJ1-1; D uncertain. Trimming took off 4 bases at V and 3 bases at J, with 13 bases between the two ends. The CDR3 extends over 14 amino acids. Germline CDR1 and CDR2: SGHNT and YYREEE (reference sequence). The CDR3 DNA reads TGTGCCAGCAGCCGCCAGTCGAGGGACACTGAAGCTTTCTTT. Its translation: CASSRQSRDTEAFF.

This chain uses TRBV19 with TRBJ1-1; D is perhaps TRBD1 (5 bases). This CDR3 region has 14 residues. V was trimmed by 4 bases and J by 0 bases, leaving 9 bases between them. Germline assignment: CDR1 LNHDA and CDR2 SQIVND (reference sequence). The CDR3 region is CASSRGLMNTEAFF. The CDR3 nucleotides are TGTGCCAGTAGTAGGGGCCTAATGAACACTGAAGCTTTCTTT.

The gene calls are TRBV5-1 and TRBJ2-2; D not certain. Germline CDR1 SGHRS, CDR2 YFSETQ. The CDR3 spans 13 residues. The germline V and J ends were trimmed by 4 bases and 4 bases, with 8 bases remaining between them. CDR3 region: CASSAPGTGELFF. In DNA form, the CDR3 reads TGCGCCAGCAGCGCCCCAGGCACCGGGGAGCTGTTTTTT.

V gene TRBV7-8 combines with J gene TRBJ1-1; 7 bases match TRBD1. Germline lookup yields CDR1 SGHVS and CDR2 FQNEAQ. The CDR3 covers 14 residues. J was trimmed by 7 bases and V by 8 bases; bases with no gene match: 13. In DNA, the CDR3 is TGTGCCAGCGGAGACTTAGGGACAGCCGGTGAAGCTTTCTTT. Amino acids: CASGDLGTAGEAFF.

This chain joins TRBV7-8 and TRBJ2-7, with D unresolved. There are 15 residues in the CDR3. V was shortened by 5 bases and J by 4 bases, with 18 bases between the two germline ends. CDR1 SGHVS and CDR2 FQNEAQ come from the germline V gene. CDR3 coding DNA: TGTGCCAGCAGCCAACTCCGAACCTTCATATACGAGCAGTACTTC. Its translation is CASSQLRTFIYEQYF.

The V call is TRBV30, the J call TRBJ1-5, with TRBD1 matching over 10 bases. Per germline, CDR1 GTSNPN and CDR2 SVGIG (reference sequence). The CDR3 length is 14 residues. The V gene end was trimmed by 0 bases and the J gene end by 5 bases; junction bases not matched to a gene: 1. This CDR3 reads CAWSVGTGDQPQHF. The CDR3 nucleotides are TGTGCCTGGAGTGTAGGGACAGGGGATCAGCCCCAGCATTTT.

This chain connects TRBV10-3 to TRBJ1-2; a possible D gene is TRBD1 (5 bases). The CDR3 sequence is 16 residues long. In germline, CDR1 is ENHRY, CDR2 SYGVKD. V shed 2 bases and J shed 2 bases, with 15 bases lying between them. The CDR3 coding sequence is TGTGCCATCAGTGAGACACGCCAAGGGGCAAACTATGGCTACACCTTC. Protein product: CAISETRQGANYGYTF.

The V gene is TRBV6-1, the J gene TRBJ1-2; D remains unclear. The length of the CDR3 is 13 residues. Per germline, CDR1 MNHNS and CDR2 SASEGT. V lost 1 base, J lost 1 base, and 4 bases lay in between. This chain's CDR3 is CASSEGVNYGYTF. The CDR3 DNA sequence: TGTGCCAGCAGTGAAGGAGTTAACTATGGCTACACCTTC.

There are a few counts of this clone. This rearrangement joins TRBV4-1 to TRBJ1-3; maybe TRBD1 (6 bases). Per the germline V gene, CDR1 is MGHRA and CDR2 is YSYEKL. V was trimmed by 2 bases and J by 0 bases, leaving 8 bases between them. The CDR3 extends over 15 amino acids. CDR3 amino acids: CASSQTGFSGNTIYF. Written as DNA, the CDR3 is TGCGCCAGCAGCCAAACAGGGTTCTCTGGAAACACCATATATTTT.

The chain is built from TRBV5-1 and TRBJ1-5; D not certain. CDR1 and CDR2 from the germline V gene are SGHRS and YFSETQ. Trimming left V 0 bases short and J 6 bases short, with 10 bases between. There are 14 residues in the CDR3. The CDR3 protein is CASSLGWEGQPQHF. Written as DNA, the CDR3 is TGCGCCAGCAGCTTGGGGTGGGAGGGTCAGCCCCAGCATTTT.

This clone was counted between two and nine times. The genes are TRBV7-2 and TRBJ2-1; 13 nucleotides match TRBD2. This CDR3 is 15 amino acids long. In germline, CDR1 is SGHTA, CDR2 FQGNSA. The junction had 3 bases not matched to a gene; V was cut back by 1 base and J by 9 bases. CDR3 amino acids: CASSLGLAGGGEQFF. CDR3 sequence (DNA): TGTGCCAGCAGCTTAGGACTAGCGGGAGGAGGTGAGCAGTTCTTC.

The rearrangement joins TRBV11-2 to TRBJ1-1, with D maybe TRBD1 (6 bases). Per the germline V gene, CDR1 is SGHAT and CDR2 is FQNNGV. V lost 1 base and J lost 5, with 26 bases in between. The CDR3 is 19 amino acids. The CDR3 DNA reads TGTGCCAGCAGCTTAGGTCGAGGGGCAGGGGTCCTGAAAACGACTGAAGCTTTCTTT. It yields the protein CASSLGRGAGVLKTTEAFF.

This clone was picked up one time. V gene TRBV7-9 combines with J gene TRBJ2-3, with D hard to call. The CDR3 spans 13 residues. Germline values: CDR1 SEHNR, CDR2 FQNEAQ (reference sequence). Trimming removed 5 bases from V and 2 bases from J, with 8 bases in between. The CDR3 DNA follows: TGTGCCAGCAGCACTTATACCACAGATACGCAGTATTTT. This sequence encodes CASSTYTTDTQYF.

The V and J genes are TRBV7-9 and TRBJ2-2; possible D gene TRBD2, 6 bases. CDR1 is SEHNR, CDR2 FQNEAQ, per germline (reference sequence). The CDR3 is 15 amino acids. V lost 0 bases and J 3 bases, leaving 8 bases between the germline ends. CDR3 in DNA: TGTGCCAGCAGCTTAGCCGGGAGCGACACCGGGGAGCTGTTTTTT. It encodes CASSLAGSDTGELFF.